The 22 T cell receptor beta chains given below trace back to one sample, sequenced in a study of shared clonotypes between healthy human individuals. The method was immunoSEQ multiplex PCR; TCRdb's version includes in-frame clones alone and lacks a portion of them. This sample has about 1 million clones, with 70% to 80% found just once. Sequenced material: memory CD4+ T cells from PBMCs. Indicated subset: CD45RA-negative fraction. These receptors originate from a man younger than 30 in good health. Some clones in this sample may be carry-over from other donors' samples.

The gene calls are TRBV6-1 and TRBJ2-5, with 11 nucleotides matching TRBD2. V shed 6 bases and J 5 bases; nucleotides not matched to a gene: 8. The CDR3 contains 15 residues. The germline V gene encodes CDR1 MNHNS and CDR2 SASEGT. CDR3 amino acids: CASSFTSGSVETQYF. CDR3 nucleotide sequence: TGTGCCAGCAGCTTTACTAGCGGGAGTGTCGAGACCCAGTACTTC.

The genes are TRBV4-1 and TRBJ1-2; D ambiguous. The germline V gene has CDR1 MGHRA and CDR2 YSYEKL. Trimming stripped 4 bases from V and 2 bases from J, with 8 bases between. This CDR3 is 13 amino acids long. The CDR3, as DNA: TGCGCCAGCAGCCTAACAGAAAACTATGGCTACACCTTC. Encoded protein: CASSLTENYGYTF.

The CDR3 DNA follows: TGTGCCTGGAGTGGGGGCAGCGCAGGGGGCGACTCCTACAATGAGCAGTTCTTC. Amino acid sequence: CAWSGGSAGGDSYNEQFF. The chain is built from TRBV30 and TRBJ2-1; 8 nucleotides agree with TRBD1. The germline V gene encodes CDR1 GTSNPN and CDR2 SVGIG (reference sequence). The J segment lost 0 bases and the V segment lost 1 base, leaving 11 bases of the junction unmatched. The CDR3 is 18 residues long.

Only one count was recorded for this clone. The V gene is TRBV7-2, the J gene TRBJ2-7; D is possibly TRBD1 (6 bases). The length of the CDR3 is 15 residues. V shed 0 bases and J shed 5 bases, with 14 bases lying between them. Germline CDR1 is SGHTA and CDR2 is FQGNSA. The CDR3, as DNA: TGTGCCAGCAGCTTAGCCACAGGGTCCTACCACGAGCAGTACTTC. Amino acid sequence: CASSLATGSYHEQYF.

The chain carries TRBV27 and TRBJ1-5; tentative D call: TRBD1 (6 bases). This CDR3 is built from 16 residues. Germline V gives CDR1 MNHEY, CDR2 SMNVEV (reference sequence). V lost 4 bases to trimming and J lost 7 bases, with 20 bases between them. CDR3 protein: CASSSPPLWGPQPQHF. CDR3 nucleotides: TGTGCCAGCAGTTCCCCACCCCTTTGGGGGCCACAGCCCCAGCATTTT.

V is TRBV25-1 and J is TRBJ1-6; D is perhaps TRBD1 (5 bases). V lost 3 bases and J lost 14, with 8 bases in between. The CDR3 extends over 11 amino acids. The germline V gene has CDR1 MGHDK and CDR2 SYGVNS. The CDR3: CASSEGGALHF. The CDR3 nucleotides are TGTGCCAGCAGTGAGGGGGGGGCCCTCCACTTT.

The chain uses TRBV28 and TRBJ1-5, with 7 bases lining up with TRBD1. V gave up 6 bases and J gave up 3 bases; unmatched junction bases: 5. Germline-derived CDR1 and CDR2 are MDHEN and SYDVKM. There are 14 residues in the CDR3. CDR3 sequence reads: CASRSGQFNQPQHF. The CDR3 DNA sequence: TGTGCCAGCAGATCGGGACAGTTCAATCAGCCCCAGCATTTT.

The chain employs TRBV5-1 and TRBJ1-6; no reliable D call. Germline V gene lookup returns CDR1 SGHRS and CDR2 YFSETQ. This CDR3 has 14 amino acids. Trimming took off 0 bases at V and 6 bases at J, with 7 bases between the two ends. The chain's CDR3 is CASSLDSTNSPLHF. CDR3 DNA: TGCGCCAGCAGCTTGGACAGCACTAATTCACCCCTCCACTTT.

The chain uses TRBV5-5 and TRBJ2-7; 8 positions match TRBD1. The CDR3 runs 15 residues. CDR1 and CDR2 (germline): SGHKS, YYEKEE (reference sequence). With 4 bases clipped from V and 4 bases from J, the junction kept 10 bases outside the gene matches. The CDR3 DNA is TGTGCCAGCAGCCCGAGGACAGGGACCTATTACGAGCAGTACTTC. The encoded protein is CASSPRTGTYYEQYF.

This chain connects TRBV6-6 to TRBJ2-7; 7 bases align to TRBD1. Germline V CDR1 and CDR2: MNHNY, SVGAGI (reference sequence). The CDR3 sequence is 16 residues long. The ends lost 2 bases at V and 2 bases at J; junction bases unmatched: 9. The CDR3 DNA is TGTGCCAGCAGTTACGGTGCTAGGGGGCGCCCCTACGAGCAGTACTTC. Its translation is CASSYGARGRPYEQYF.

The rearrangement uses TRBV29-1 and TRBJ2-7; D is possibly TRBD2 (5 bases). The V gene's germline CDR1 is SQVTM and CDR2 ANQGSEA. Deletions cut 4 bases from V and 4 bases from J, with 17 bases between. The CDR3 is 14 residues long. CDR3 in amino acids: CSVVPQSRLYEQYF. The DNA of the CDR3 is TGCAGCGTTGTACCGCAAAGCCGACTATACGAGCAGTACTTC.

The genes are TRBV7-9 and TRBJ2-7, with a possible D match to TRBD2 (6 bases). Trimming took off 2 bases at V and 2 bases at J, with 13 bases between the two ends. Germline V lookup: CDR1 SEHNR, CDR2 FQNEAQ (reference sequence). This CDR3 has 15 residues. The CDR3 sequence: CASSLFSGGAYEQYF. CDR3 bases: TGTGCCAGCAGCTTATTCTCAGGCGGGGCCTACGAGCAGTACTTC.

The CDR3 here is CASSTATGNTEAFF. In DNA, the CDR3 is TGTGCCAGCAGTACAGCAACAGGGAACACTGAAGCTTTCTTT. The chain carries TRBV6-6 and TRBJ1-1; TRBD1 might be the D (5 bases). Germline CDR1 is MNHNY and CDR2 is SVGAGI (reference sequence). The CDR3 consists of 14 residues. V lost 5 bases, J lost 1 base, and 11 bases lay in between.

CDR3 bases: TGTGCCAGCAGCCTAAGACAGGGAAGCTCTGGGGCCAACGTCCTGACTTTC. This translates into CASSLRQGSSGANVLTF. The chain recombines TRBV7-9 with TRBJ2-6, with 7 bases fitting TRBD1. The CDR3 extends over 17 amino acids. V lost 5 bases, J lost 0 bases, and 7 bases stayed unmatched. Germline CDR1 reads SEHNR; CDR2 reads FQNEAQ (reference sequence).

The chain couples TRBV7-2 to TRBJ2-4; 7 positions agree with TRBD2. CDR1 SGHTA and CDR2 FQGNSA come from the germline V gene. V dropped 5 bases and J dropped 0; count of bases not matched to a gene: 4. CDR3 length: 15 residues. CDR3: CASSPGGGAKNIQYF. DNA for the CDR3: TGTGCCAGCAGCCCCGGCGGGGGAGCCAAAAACATTCAGTACTTC. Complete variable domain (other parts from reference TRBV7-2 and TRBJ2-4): GAGVSQSPSNKVTEKGKDVELRCDPISGHTALYWYRQSLGQGLEFLIYFQGNSAPDKSGLPSDRFSAERTGGSVSTLTIQRTQQEDSAVYLCASSPGGGAKNIQYFGAGTRLSVL.

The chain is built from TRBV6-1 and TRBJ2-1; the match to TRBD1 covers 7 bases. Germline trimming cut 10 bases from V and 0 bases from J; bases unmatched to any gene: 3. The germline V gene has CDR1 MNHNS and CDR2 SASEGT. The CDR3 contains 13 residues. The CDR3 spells CANRDSSYNEQFF. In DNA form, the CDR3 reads TGTGCCAACAGGGACAGCTCCTACAATGAGCAGTTCTTC.

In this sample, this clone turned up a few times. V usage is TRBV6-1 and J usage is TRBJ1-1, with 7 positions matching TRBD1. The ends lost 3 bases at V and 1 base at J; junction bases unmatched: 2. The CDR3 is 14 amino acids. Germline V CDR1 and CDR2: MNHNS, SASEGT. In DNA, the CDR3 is TGTGCCAGCAGTGAGCAGGGGGGGAACACTGAAGCTTTCTTT. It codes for CASSEQGGNTEAFF.

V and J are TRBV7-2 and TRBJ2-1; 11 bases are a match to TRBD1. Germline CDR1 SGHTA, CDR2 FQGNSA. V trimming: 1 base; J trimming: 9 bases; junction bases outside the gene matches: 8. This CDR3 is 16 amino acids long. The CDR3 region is CASSLGPGTGGGEQFF. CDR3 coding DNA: TGTGCCAGCAGCTTAGGCCCCGGGACAGGGGGGGGTGAGCAGTTCTTC.

This CDR3 is CASGRDSTYEQYF. The CDR3, as DNA: TGTGCCAGCGGAAGAGACAGTACCTACGAGCAGTACTTC. The J gene is TRBJ2-7, the V gene TRBV5-4; TRBD1 might be the D (5 bases). Germline CDR1 and CDR2: SGHNT and YYREEE (reference sequence). This CDR3 is 13 amino acids long. V was clipped by 7 bases and J by 2 bases, with 13 bases between them.

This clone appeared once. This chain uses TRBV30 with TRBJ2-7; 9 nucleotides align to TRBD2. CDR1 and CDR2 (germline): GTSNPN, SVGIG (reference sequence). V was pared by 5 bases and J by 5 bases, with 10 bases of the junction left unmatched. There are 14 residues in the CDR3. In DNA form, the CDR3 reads TGTGCCTGGGAAAGACCGGGACTAGCCAACGAGCAGTACTTC. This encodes CAWERPGLANEQYF.

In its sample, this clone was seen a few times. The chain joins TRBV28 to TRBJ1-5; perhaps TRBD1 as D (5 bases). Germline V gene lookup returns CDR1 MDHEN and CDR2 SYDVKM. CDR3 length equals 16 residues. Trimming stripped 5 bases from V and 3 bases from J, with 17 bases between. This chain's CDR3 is CASSTRGGGNNQPQHF. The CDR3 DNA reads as TGTGCCAGCAGTACGAGGGGTGGAGGTAACAATCAGCCCCAGCATTTT.

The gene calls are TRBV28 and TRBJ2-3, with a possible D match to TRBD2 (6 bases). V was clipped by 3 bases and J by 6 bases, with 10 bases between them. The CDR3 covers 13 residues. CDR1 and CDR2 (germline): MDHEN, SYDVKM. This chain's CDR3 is CASSFRESDTQYF. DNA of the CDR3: TGTGCCAGCAGTTTCCGGGAGTCGGATACGCAGTATTTT.